Listed below are T cell receptor beta chains from one sample, sequenced in a study of human T cells and chemical hapten exposure. TCRdb re-called the RACE reads through MiXCR, storing one row per CDR3 protein. Counted here are tens of thousands of distinct CDR3 sequences, roughly 10% occurring once; the ten biggest clones make up 8% to 10%. Sequencing used whole blood, obtained in connection with sensitization to the hapten diphenylcyclopropenone (DPC). The source of these receptors is a man aged 35 to 55 with alopecia areata. Some clones in this sample may be carry-over from other donors' samples. Both conserved end residues are part of each CDR3. Size tells how often a clone was seen (once, few, many) or the class of an expanded clone, and some rows leave it out.

>TRBV12-3/TRBV12-4|many
CASSLAETVDYSNQPQHF
>TRBV6-2/TRBV6-3|few
CASSYPELAVNTGELFF
>TRBV5-1|few
CASSEGPNETQYF
>TRBV18|.
CASSPQGGRSEAFF
>TRBV11-2|.
CASSFNLPGELFF
>TRBV30|many
CAWSVHLREQYF
>TRBV11-3|many
CASSVRGRHNEQFF
>TRBV7-9|few
CASSPWDNTGELFF
>TRBV12-3/TRBV12-4|few
CASSPGGISSYEQYF
>TRBV6-2/TRBV6-3|.
CASTPSGYTGELFF
>TRBV7-2|many
CASSSNSLTDTQYF
>TRBV29-1|few
CSSAGLAGALGTQYF
>TRBV14|many
CASSQLGTGGYNEQFF
>TRBV2|.
CASSDAGTGDTDTQYF
>TRBV23-1|few
CASSQQGGTEAFF
>TRBV20-1|few
CSVLTGGNIQYF
>TRBV9|few
CASSVDQGQPQHF
>TRBV7-6|many
CASSLRDRVTEAFF
>TRBV4-3|few
CASSQDQSTYYEQYF
>TRBV9|few
CASSVGQSNEQFF
>TRBV7-2|few
CASSLHGQSSYEQYF
>TRBV20-1|.
CSARDNRAPYEQYF
>TRBV19|many
CASKIPRTDTQYF
>TRBV19|many
CASSTRQDLYEQYF
>TRBV9|many
CASSPQGTSGSPTYEQYF
>TRBV28|.
CASSTPGLPGGGYTF
>TRBV7-2|.
CASSLARGRTGELFF
>TRBV4-3|few
CASSPSGTGDSPLHF
>TRBV6-1|.
CASSGLTAYNEQFF
>TRBV5-5|many
CASSFQGRGQPQHF
>TRBV24-1|many
CATSATGLVSNEQFF
>TRBV28|few
CASSFLAGATYEQYF
>TRBV27|.
CASRAQTGAIGYGYTF
>TRBV20-1|.
CSAPSGLADLGTRYF
>TRBV28|.
CASSPRLAGVNEQFF
>TRBV20-1|few
CSARDPSGTKTQYF
>TRBV7-2|.
CASSLATTTGLAQYF
>TRBV13|many
CASSSTSGSSYNEQFF
>TRBV12-3/TRBV12-4|few
CASSPRTGGAYQPQHF
>TRBV4-3|.
CASSQAPVSETGDEQFF
>TRBV6-6|.
CASSYGGTSGSPITDTQYF
>TRBV15|few
CATQAGTSRSTDTQYF
>TRBV7-9|.
CASSLSGLAGQETQYF
>TRBV3-1|few
CASSQVYEADEQFF
>TRBV6-5|many
CASSYSTGSSSYEQYF
>TRBV5-1|few
CASSLAWGSSYNEQFF
>TRBV6-2/TRBV6-3|.
CASRRGGNTGELFF
>TRBV11-1|many
CASSGLAGGYEQYF
>TRBV7-3|.
CASSSGLSGKTQYF
>TRBV30|few
CAWSWGAGELFF
>TRBV27|many
CASRSRTGNSYEQYF
>TRBV7-6|.
CASSYTGGMSTGELFF
>TRBV29-1|.
CSVRTGQETQYF